This T cell receptor (beta chain) stems from a study of PD-L1 blockade in urothelial cancer. For the study at large: Males with bladder-origin urothelial cancer made up about 90% of the roughly 30 patients. Prior chemotherapy in patients spanned 0 to 3 regimens.

The germline V gene has CDR1 MGHRA and CDR2 YSYEKL. V lost 4 bases and J 7 bases, leaving 11 bases between the germline ends. The CDR3 loop spans 14 amino acids. Stated time point: pretreatment peripheral blood. The data were produced by immunoSEQ multiplex PCR, yet TCRdb's version contains in-frame clones alone and is incomplete. The sample comprises 95,000 or so clones, roughly 84% of which are singletons, and 1.5% to 2.5% rests with the top ten. The sequences come from PBMCs, collected around atezolizumab (anti-PD-L1) treatment. This TCR derives from a man aged 60 to 75 with urothelial cancer. This sequence joins TRBV4-1 and TRBJ1-6; D is uncertain. In DNA form, the CDR3 reads TGCGCCAGCAGCCCGCGGGGATCCAATTCACCCCTCCACTTT. Protein sequence: CASSPRGSNSPLHF.